The present T cell receptor (beta chain) was sequenced within a study of control samples from healthy donors and cancer patients. Only in-frame clones appear in the TCRdb table, and some are missing; sequencing was by immunoSEQ multiplex PCR. Of 60,000 or so clones in the sample, approximately 95% are singletons; the top ten hold about 1.1%. With 2 bases removed from V and 1 base from J, the gap between germline ends came to 15 bases. The CDR3 spans 16 residues. From germline, CDR1 is SGHDT and CDR2 YYEEEE. A single count supports this clone. This rearrangement joins TRBV5-6 to TRBJ1-1; D unresolved. Sequences were obtained from blood. This TCR came from a young woman in good health. The CDR3 DNA reads TGTGCCAGCAGCTTCCCCCTTACGGGAGCGAACACTGAAGCTTTCTTT. This sequence encodes CASSFPLTGANTEAFF.